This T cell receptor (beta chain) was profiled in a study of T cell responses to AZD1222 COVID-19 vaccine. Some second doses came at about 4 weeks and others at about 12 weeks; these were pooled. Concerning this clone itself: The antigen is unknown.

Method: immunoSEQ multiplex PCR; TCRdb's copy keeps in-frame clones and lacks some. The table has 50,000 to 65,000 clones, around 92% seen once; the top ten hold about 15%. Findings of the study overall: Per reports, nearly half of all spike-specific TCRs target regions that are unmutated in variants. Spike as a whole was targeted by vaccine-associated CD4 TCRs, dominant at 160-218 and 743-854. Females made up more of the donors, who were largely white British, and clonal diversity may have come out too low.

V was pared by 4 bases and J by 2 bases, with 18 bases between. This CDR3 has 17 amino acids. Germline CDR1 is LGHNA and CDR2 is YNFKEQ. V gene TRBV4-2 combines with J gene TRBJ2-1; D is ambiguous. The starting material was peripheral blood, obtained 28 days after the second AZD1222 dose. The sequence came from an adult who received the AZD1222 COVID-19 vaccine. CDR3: CASSPNLGASPYNEQFF. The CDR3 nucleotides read TGTGCCAGCAGCCCGAATCTAGGAGCCTCTCCCTACAATGAGCAGTTCTTC.